The sequence of this TCR beta chain was determined in a study of cytomegalovirus exposure and HLA in healthy donors. In the PCR, 60 Vbeta and 13 Jbeta primers were used. Here immunoSEQ multiplex PCR was the method, and the copy in TCRdb shows in-frame clones only, minus some. The sample comprises a few hundred thousand clones, approximately 84% of which are singletons, and 0.58% rests with the top ten. The CDR3 sequence is 15 residues long. V was trimmed by 5 bases and J by 7 bases, leaving 15 bases between them. CDR1 SGHTA and CDR2 FQGNSA come from the germline V gene. This TCR came from a woman aged 40 to 55 in good health and CMV-seronegative. The sequencing sample was made of PBMCs. The V call is TRBV7-2, the J call TRBJ1-6, with D possibly matching TRBD1 (5 bases). CDR3 loop: CASSPVEGTNSPLHF. CDR3 in DNA: TGTGCCAGCAGCCCCGTGGAGGGGACGAATTCACCCCTCCACTTT.